This entry concerns a single TCR beta chain. In its sample, this clone was seen a few times. Its target antigen remains unknown. No per-base quality is available; no much larger clone lies one base away. The library was obtained by the immunoSEQ multiplex PCR assay. For the multiplex PCR, a mixture combining 60 forward primers for TCR Vbeta segments and 13 reverse primers for TCR Jbeta segments was used. A multiplex PCR assay on genomic DNA amplified the CDR3 region of rearranged TCR beta genes. The Illumina HiSeq System was used to sequence the amplified TCR beta libraries as 87-base-pair reads. On the study's bioinformatics: A later analysis tallied 75 million to 85 million unique TCR beta chains across the 640 or so repertoires, and 10 million to 11 million of those chains were shared by two or more donors. Raw reads were error-corrected and collapsed into unique sequences with a nearest-neighbor algorithm that merged closely related sequences to remove PCR and sequencing errors. To assign V, D and J gene segments, CDR3 sequences were aligned to IMGT reference sequences. For a sequence to be retained, a match of at least six nucleotides to both a V gene segment and a J gene segment was required. A rearrangement counted as productive if the CDR3 had no stop codons and remained in frame with V and J, and every other rearrangement counted as non-productive. CDR3 was defined by IMGT convention, running from the second conserved V-encoded cysteine to the conserved J-encoded phenylalanine. In an earlier analysis of more than 550 of the donors, sequences lacking an unambiguous match to a single V gene segment were excluded. In an earlier analysis of several hundred of the donors, V segments were called functional above 56.7% productive rearrangements and were called segregating when the between-donor standard deviation exceeded 5%. A statistical classification framework was built to diagnose cytomegalovirus status from the catalog of TCR beta chain sequences. A later analysis assigned V and J genes by comparing TCR nucleotide sequences with IMGT/GENE-DB human TR gene sequences. The TCRdist pipeline was used in a later analysis to assign CDR3 sequences and most-parsimonious VDJ recombination scenarios. In a later analysis, each TCR beta chain was defined by its CDR3 amino acid sequence together with its V-gene family, and reads without a unique V-gene family were excluded. A later analysis removed several hundred highly shared, low-generation-probability nucleotide sequences to deal with suspected cross-contamination and a sequencing artifact. A later analysis calculated a clonal expansion index for each public chain from normalized within-repertoire ranks of inferred template counts. A later analysis computed generation probabilities with a VDJ recombination model fitted to out-of-frame rearrangements, and checked the results against IGoR. In a later analysis, TCR-TCR, TCR-HLA and TCR-CMV co-occurrence was scored with hypergeometric tests, and a repertoire-size bias correction was applied to TCR pairs. False discovery rates were estimated in a later analysis by permuting HLA or CMV assignments 20 times. In a later analysis, co-occurring TCRs were grouped using DBSCAN, and TCRdist sequence similarity was added for clustering within HLA-allele-positive subsets. Repertoires with fewer than 30,000 or more than 120,000 public chains, plus five repertoires with anomalous nucleotide sharing, were excluded from co-occurrence clustering. TCRdb retrieved this table from immuneACCESS and kept in-frame rearrangements only. Not all clones are present; in checked studies, unresolved V genes account for under half, and no reason is known for the remainder. The D gene and trimming were derived from the DNA, and the V and J assignments and clone size from that table. The sample table records approximately 160,000 clones; 65% to 80% of these occur just once. The ten largest clones add up to 7% of the sample.

The cohort comprised some 730 healthy bone marrow donors. All cohort members were sampled while nominally healthy, although unrecorded immune exposures were likely present. The donor was CMV seropositive and was included in the group of approximately 310 seropositive cohort members. Every donor gave a peripheral blood sample, and the peripheral blood mononuclear cells from that sample were used for TCR beta sequencing. Genomic DNA was extracted from the blood cell samples with the Qiagen DNeasy Blood Extraction Kit. The sample belongs to a study of cytomegalovirus exposure and HLA in healthy donors (TCRdb year 2017). About the full investigation: In an earlier analysis of approximately 500 of the donors, approximately 260 Gb of sequence data and approximately 120 million unique TCR beta sequences from roughly 200 million T cells were reported. An early release covering roughly 640 HLA-typed donors comprised 300 to 350 gigabases of sequencing data and around 80 million unique TCR sequences. High-throughput TCR immunosequencing, statistical association of individual TCRs with disease status, and machine learning were combined to predict cytomegalovirus infection status. Every repertoire in the discovery cohort had been generated on one and the same sequencing platform. In the later analysis, no new phenotypic data were used to find candidate immune exposures; instead, reliance was placed on TCR beta sequences and their occurrence across donors. Alongside the repertoire data, information on donor age, sex, ethnicity and CMV serostatus was compiled. Genome-wide SNP genotypes for about 65% of the roughly 700 donors were used in a later genetic analysis, which treated that subset as a discovery cohort. The study used immunosequencing to profile the T cell repertoires of hundreds of subjects and linked those repertoires to cytomegalovirus serostatus. In addition to the first cohort of roughly 670 subjects, a separate validation cohort of 130 or so different subjects was used. Typing coverage differed by locus: A, B, C, DRB1 and DQB1 were typed in about 629-640 donors, DQA1 in 500 to 550, DPA1 in 600 to 610, and DPB1 in 472. Because of strong linkage in the cohort, roughly five DR-DQ haplotypes were treated as single units for association and clustering. Among the roughly 400 genotyped donors, about 85% belonged to the genetic ancestry cluster associated with self-reported Caucasian donors. Both class I and class II loci were covered by HLA typing, at four-digit resolution. An earlier analysis of roughly 580 of the donors used high-throughput TCR beta sequencing to judge whether each TCR beta V gene segment behaved as functional or pseudogenic. A later analysis re-analyzed previously published TCR beta repertoires from several hundred donors and added high-resolution HLA genotyping to study TCR occurrence patterns. Among about 400 genotyped donors of the cohort, an average of approximately 240,000 unique TCR beta nucleotide sequences was sequenced per donor, of which 15% to 20% were non-productive. The study was designed to test whether signatures of past pathogen exposure could be identified by cataloging public T cell receptors.

Reading from cysteine to phenylalanine, the CDR3 counts 15 amino acids. Of all the DNA, just the CDR3 is kept, 45 bases in frame from base 1. CDR1 and CDR2 were assigned from the germline V gene as SQVTM and ANQGSEA. The germline ends are 24 bases apart after V is trimmed by 2 bases and J by 11 bases. Study-wide conclusions, independent of this receptor: Sequencing depth was assumed to be roughly uniform across donors in the presence/absence analyses, though that assumption may not hold. The only immune exposure information available for the cohort was CMV serostatus. A later analysis associated 15,000 to 20,000 TCR beta sequences with specific HLA alleles at a false discovery rate of 0.05. In an earlier analysis of about 540 of the donors, most TCR beta V segments were observed in productive rearrangements about 87% or about 30% of the time, broadly matching IMGT annotations. Compared with equally common non-associated chains, HLA-associated TCR beta chains in a later analysis were more clonally expanded and had lower generation probabilities. A further reported finding was that TCR beta sequences accurately predicted the HLA-A and HLA-B alleles for most subjects in the first cohort. In vitro tests confirmed that a few of the cytomegalovirus-associated TCR beta chains recognize cytomegalovirus antigens. In both the original and validation cohorts, the classifier was reported to diagnose cytomegalovirus status with high specificity and sensitivity. Assigning TCR associations to individual alleles was difficult when HLA alleles, especially DR and DQ, strongly co-occurred. Some IMGT-functional V segments, including TRBV6-2 and TRBV6-3, could not be distinguished by the 87-base-pair reads and were therefore excluded. A later analysis reported that several top co-occurrence clusters appeared linked to parvovirus B19, influenza, CMV and Epstein-Barr virus. Only TCR beta chains were sequenced in this cohort, and the absence of alpha or paired-chain data limited detectable features. In a later genetic analysis, a missense DCLRE1C variant was associated with V-gene and J-gene trimming of TCR beta chains, and the association was replicated in an independent cohort. In a later analysis, most CMV-associated TCR beta chains were found to appear HLA-restricted, with HLA associations seemingly driven largely by CMV exposure. In a later analysis, TCR association rates were found to vary across HLA loci, with the most associated TCRs seen for DRB1 alleles and the fewest for HLA-C alleles. A cluster of highly shared sequence variants was judged likely to represent a technical artifact of the sequencing pipeline. HLA typing was unavailable for some donors at each locus, so association tests used only the typed subset. Across donors, most TCR sequences were observed very rarely, whereas some public TCRs were present in many individuals. Correlated functional status among segregating V segments might reflect linkage disequilibrium, but an unknown experimental factor could not be ruled out. It was suggested by the authors that the approach could potentially be generalized to other disease states and immunological phenotypes. A total of fewer than 200 TCR beta chains were listed by the study as associated with cytomegalovirus. About 17 rarely observed V segments, including chromosome 9 orphons, were excluded from the earlier analysis of several hundred of the donors because counts were too low. Compared with the roughly 670-donor mean, donors in an Asian-associated ancestry cluster had fewer N-insertions in productive TCRs, according to a later genetic analysis.

Sequencing was done on a sample of PBMCs. Recombination connected TRBV29-1 to TRBJ1-1; the D gene is perhaps TRBD1, from 5 matching bases. This sequence was found in a middle-aged woman in good health and CMV-seropositive. The CDR3 sequence is CSVELPGGGAAGAFF. The sequenced DNA is TGCAGCGTTGAACTACCCGGCGGGGGAGCTGCGGGGGCTTTCTTT.